Presented here are 27 T cell receptor beta chains from one specimen sequenced in a study of T-cell reconstitution after alpha-beta-depleted transplantation in children (dated by TCRdb to about 2016). Library creation used PCR. Sequencing instrument: Illumina HiSeq 2500. TCR library preparation used molecular barcoding, with unique molecular identifiers applied to normalize quantification of the TCRbeta repertoire. TCRdb took the public reads, trimmed them with fastp at Q25, ran MiXCR for clone calling and kept in-frame beta chains. All rows with the same CDR3 protein become a single entry with the most common DNA and genes. The sample profile shows roughly 590,000 distinct CDR3 sequences; roughly 17% of them were found once. The top ten hold about 1.1% of the sample. The sequencing used PBMCs from the stem cell graft donor, collected from the stem cell graft. Receptor source: a human donor who donated a stem cell graft to a child with acute myeloid leukemia.

This clonotype was observed a few times. The chain couples TRBV4-3 to TRBJ1-1, with 8 bases lining up with TRBD1. V trimming: 4 bases; J trimming: 6 bases; junction bases outside the gene matches: 7. The CDR3 has 14 amino acids. Per germline, CDR1 LGHNA and CDR2 YSLEER. The CDR3 DNA is TGCGCCAGCAGCCGTGGACAGGGAAGCCCTGAAGCTTTCTTT. Encoded protein: CASSRGQGSPEAFF.

The chain links TRBV11-2 to TRBJ2-4; TRBD1 aligns across 7 bases. Per germline, CDR1 SGHAT and CDR2 FQNNGV. The CDR3 spans 15 residues. V shed 1 base, J shed 5 bases, and the junction held 5 bases outside the gene matches. CDR3 amino acids: CASSLVRGRQNIQYF. In DNA form, the CDR3 reads TGTGCCAGCAGCTTAGTAAGGGGGCGCCAAAACATTCAGTACTTC. The complete variable domain, with remaining parts taken from reference TRBV11-2 and TRBJ2-4, reads EAGVAQSPRYKIIEKRQSVAFWCNPISGHATLYWYQQILGQGPKLLIQFQNNGVVDDSQLPKDRFSAERLKGVDSTLKIQPAKLEDSAVYLCASSLVRGRQNIQYFGAGTRLSVL.

The chain employs TRBV28 and TRBJ1-5; D uncertain. The CDR3 has 11 amino acids. Germline CDR1 reads MDHEN; CDR2 reads SYDVKM. V was shortened by 3 bases and J by 7 bases, with 4 bases between the two germline ends. The CDR3 DNA reads TGTGCCAGCAGTTTTGACCAGCCCCAGCATTTT. Translating it yields CASSFDQPQHF.

This chain connects TRBV20-1 to TRBJ2-5; either TRBD1 or TRBD2 may supply D (5 bases each). Germline V lookup: CDR1 DFQATT, CDR2 SNEGSKA (reference sequence). CDR3 length equals 14 residues. V was shortened by 5 bases and J by 3 bases, with 16 bases between the two germline ends. The chain's CDR3 is CSAVRRGPKETQYF. The CDR3 bases are TGCAGTGCTGTCCGCCGGGGACCCAAAGAGACCCAGTACTTC.

This rearrangement joins TRBV5-1 to TRBJ2-1; TRBD1 matches 9 bases. In germline, CDR1 is SGHRS, CDR2 YFSETQ. The CDR3 is made up of 14 amino acids. With V trimmed by 3 bases and J by 8 bases, 6 bases remained unmatched. In DNA, the CDR3 is TGCGCCAGCAGCTGGACAGGGGCGGGTGATGAGCAGTTCTTC. Amino acids: CASSWTGAGDEQFF.

The CDR3 loop reads CASSFAQDSSPLHF. CDR3 DNA sequence: TGCGCCAGCAGCTTCGCCCAGGATAGCTCACCCCTCCACTTT. The chain combines TRBV5-1 with TRBJ1-6, with D hard to call. This CDR3 has 14 residues. Trimming shortened V by 2 bases and J by 10 bases, and 13 bases separated the two germline ends. Germline V gene lookup returns CDR1 SGHRS and CDR2 YFSETQ.

There are a few counts of this clonotype. The CDR3 DNA reads as TGCAGTGCGATCCAGTGGGACAGGGGGGCCAATCAGCCCCAGCATTTT. It specifies CSAIQWDRGANQPQHF. V gene TRBV20-1 combines with J gene TRBJ1-5, with 11 nucleotides matching TRBD1. This CDR3 comprises 16 residues. Germline V lookup: CDR1 DFQATT, CDR2 SNEGSKA (reference sequence). The trim removed 6 bases at V and 3 bases at J, leaving 10 bases unmatched.

The chain has TRBV5-1 and TRBJ2-3; TRBD1 is a possible D gene (6 bases). V was clipped by 2 bases and J by 11 bases, with 18 bases between them. The CDR3 has 14 amino acids. Germline CDR1 SGHRS, CDR2 YFSETQ. The CDR3 coding sequence is TGCGCCAGCAGCTTCGAGACAGGAAAATTCGGGCAGTATTTT. It translates to CASSFETGKFGQYF.

This clonotype was counted between two and nine times. The rearrangement links TRBV4-3 to TRBJ2-3; D remains ambiguous. Between the trimmed V and J ends, which lost 1 base and 4 bases, there was a span of 6 bases. This CDR3 is 13 amino acids long. Germline V gene lookup returns CDR1 LGHNA and CDR2 YSLEER. DNA for the CDR3: TGCGCCAGCAGCCAAGTTCGGTCAGATACGCAGTATTTT. This codes for CASSQVRSDTQYF.

This clonotype has ten or more counts. The V and J genes are TRBV20-1 and TRBJ1-5; D is unresolved. The CDR3 spans 14 residues. Germline-derived CDR1 and CDR2 are DFQATT and SNEGSKA (reference sequence). The V and J ends lost 2 bases and 6 bases respectively, with 14 bases between them. The CDR3 region is CSARSGPSSQPQHF. CDR3 nucleotide sequence: TGCAGTGCTAGAAGCGGTCCGTCGTCTCAGCCCCAGCATTTT.

This clonotype was counted at least ten times. The chain uses TRBV29-1 and TRBJ1-1; the match to TRBD1 covers 7 bases. The CDR3 length is 13 residues. The ends lost 8 bases at V and 4 bases at J; junction bases unmatched: 10. The germline V gene encodes CDR1 SQVTM and CDR2 ANQGSEA. This chain's CDR3 is CSSFSGGGTEAFF. The CDR3 nucleotides are TGCAGCTCTTTCTCAGGGGGAGGCACTGAAGCTTTCTTT.

This clonotype was seen many times. The V gene is TRBV7-2, the J gene TRBJ1-6; TRBD1 might be the D (5 bases). From germline, CDR1 is SGHTA and CDR2 FQGNSA. The CDR3 sequence is 11 residues long. Trimming took 3 bases from V and 13 from J, leaving 7 bases between them. The CDR3 sequence: CASSFGDPLHF. The DNA for the CDR3 is TGTGCCAGCAGCTTCGGGGACCCCCTCCACTTT.

This clonotype was recorded at least ten times. V gene TRBV5-6 combines with J gene TRBJ2-1; D is possibly TRBD2 (6 bases). V lost 4 bases and J lost 0, with 14 bases in between. Germline V gene sequence: CDR1 SGHDT, CDR2 YYEEEE. This CDR3 is built from 16 residues. In DNA, the CDR3 is TGTGCCAGCAGCGTGGACGTAGCGGCCTCCTACAATGAGCAGTTCTTC. Translated: CASSVDVAASYNEQFF.

The chain recombines TRBV7-3 with TRBJ1-1, with TRBD1 as a possible D gene (6 bases). The V end lost 6 bases, the J end lost 0 bases, and 17 bases lay between the germline ends. The CDR3 sequence is 16 residues long. The V gene's germline CDR1 is SGHTA and CDR2 FQGTGA. Here the CDR3 DNA reads TGTGCCAGCAGGTCGGCCCGGGGGGCCATGAACACTGAAGCTTTCTTT. Translation: CASRSARGAMNTEAFF.

This chain uses TRBV6-1 with TRBJ2-2; D assignment may be TRBD1 or TRBD2 (5 bases each). Trimming took 6 bases from V and 6 from J, leaving 14 bases between them. Germline CDR1 MNHNS, CDR2 SASEGT. CDR3 size: 14 residues. The CDR3 loop reads CASSPGTEAGELFF. The CDR3 DNA reads TGTGCCAGCAGCCCCGGGACCGAGGCCGGGGAGCTGTTTTTT.

V gene TRBV7-8 combines with J gene TRBJ1-1, with 7 bases matching TRBD1. V was clipped by 5 bases and J by 7 bases; unmatched bases: 10. The germline V gene has CDR1 SGHVS and CDR2 FQNEAQ. This CDR3 comprises 14 residues. The CDR3 is CASSLDRAALEAFF. In nucleotides, the CDR3 is TGTGCCAGCAGCCTCGACAGGGCGGCCCTTGAAGCTTTCTTT.

This clonotype was counted a few times. This chain uses TRBV5-4 with TRBJ2-6, with TRBD1 identical over 8 bases. The CDR3 extends over 21 amino acids. Germline CDR1 SGHNT, CDR2 YYREEE (reference sequence). V lost 0 bases to trimming and J lost 0 bases; unmatched junction nucleotides: 14. The CDR3 spells CASSLEQAAGQDYSGANVLTF. The DNA for the CDR3 is TGTGCCAGCAGCTTGGAACAGGCTGCGGGACAGGATTACTCTGGGGCCAACGTCCTGACTTTC.

This clonotype was recorded many times. This chain links TRBV20-1 with TRBJ2-7; 9 bases align to TRBD2. V gave up 2 bases and J gave up 4 bases; unmatched junction bases: 3. CDR3 length: 13 amino acids. CDR1 DFQATT and CDR2 SNEGSKA come from the germline V gene (reference sequence). The CDR3, as DNA: TGCAGTGCTAGAAGCGGGGGGAAATACGAGCAGTACTTC. Translated: CSARSGGKYEQYF.

The chain's CDR3 is CSARPGTGVSTDTQYF. For the CDR3, the DNA is TGCAGTGCTAGACCGGGGACAGGGGTTAGCACAGATACGCAGTATTTT. The chain is built from TRBV20-1 and TRBJ2-3, with 10 bases aligning to TRBD1. CDR1 is DFQATT and CDR2 is SNEGSKA in the germline V gene (reference sequence). This CDR3 is built from 16 residues. J lost 0 bases, V lost 2 bases, and 5 bases had no gene match.

The sample holds many counts of this clonotype. The CDR3 loop reads CASSFSPSSYEQYF. CDR3 nucleotides: TGTGCCAGCAGCTTTTCACCCAGCTCCTACGAGCAGTACTTC. This chain uses TRBV7-9 with TRBJ2-7, with D hard to call. The V and J ends lost 3 bases and 0 bases respectively, with 9 bases between them. Germline V gene data show CDR1 as SEHNR and CDR2 as FQNEAQ (reference sequence). This CDR3 has 14 residues.

The gene calls are TRBV11-2 and TRBJ1-2, with 7 bases fitting TRBD1. The CDR3 extends over 17 amino acids. V lost 5 bases and J lost 1; bases outside the gene matches: 13. CDR1 SGHAT and CDR2 FQNNGV come from the germline V gene. The CDR3 nucleotides are TGTGCCAGCAGCATTCTCACCAGGGGGGGCTTTAACTATGGCTACACCTTC. This codes for CASSILTRGGFNYGYTF.

The sample holds many counts of this clonotype. The V and J genes are TRBV20-1 and TRBJ2-1; no clear D gene. The CDR3 extends over 14 amino acids. Trimming cost V 3 bases and J 0 bases, with 9 bases left between them. Germline V CDR1 and CDR2: DFQATT, SNEGSKA (reference sequence). The CDR3 DNA is TGCAGTGCTAGGGGTCCACTCTCCTACAATGAGCAGTTCTTC. Translated, it gives CSARGPLSYNEQFF.

The gene calls are TRBV28 and TRBJ2-3; D remains ambiguous. Germline V lookup: CDR1 MDHEN, CDR2 SYDVKM. V lost 6 bases and J lost 9, with 19 bases in between. This CDR3 has 14 amino acids. CDR3 sequence (DNA): TGTGCCAGCAGCCAAGGGCAAAGACAACGGACGCAGTATTTT. Its protein is CASSQGQRQRTQYF.

This clonotype came up a few times. This chain uses TRBV2 with TRBJ1-1; no clear D gene. V lost 6 bases and J 0 bases, leaving 14 bases between the germline ends. The V gene's germline CDR1 is SNHLY and CDR2 FYNNEI. This CDR3 comprises 15 residues. CDR3 in DNA: TGTGCCAGCAGCACCGCGGGAGGAGTGAACACTGAAGCTTTCTTT. This translates into CASSTAGGVNTEAFF.

This clonotype has just one count. The DNA for the CDR3 is TGTGCCAGCAGCCTGGACCGGATCGCGAGGAATTCACCCCTCCACTTT. It codes for CASSLDRIARNSPLHF. The rearrangement joins TRBV7-2 to TRBJ1-6; D not certain. V shed 5 bases and J shed 7 bases, with 18 bases lying between them. The CDR3 has 16 residues. Germline V gene data show CDR1 as SGHTA and CDR2 as FQGNSA.

Many counts were recorded for this clonotype. The gene calls are TRBV20-1 and TRBJ2-5; no clear D. The V end lost 3 bases, the J end lost 4 bases, and 15 bases lay between the germline ends. CDR1 and CDR2 (germline): DFQATT, SNEGSKA (reference sequence). The CDR3 covers 14 residues. The CDR3 DNA is TGCAGTGCTAGTCTCCACTCAATAGGAGAGACCCAGTACTTC. Protein sequence: CSASLHSIGETQYF.

This clonotype was seen a handful of times. The rearrangement joins TRBV12-3 or TRBV12-4 to TRBJ1-4, with no clear D. Trimming removed 4 bases at V and 4 bases at J, with 13 bases between. This CDR3 is 15 amino acids long. The CDR3 nucleotides are TGTGCCAGCAGTTCCGTGGACGGCCTTAATGAAAAACTGTTTTTT. The encoded protein is CASSSVDGLNEKLFF.